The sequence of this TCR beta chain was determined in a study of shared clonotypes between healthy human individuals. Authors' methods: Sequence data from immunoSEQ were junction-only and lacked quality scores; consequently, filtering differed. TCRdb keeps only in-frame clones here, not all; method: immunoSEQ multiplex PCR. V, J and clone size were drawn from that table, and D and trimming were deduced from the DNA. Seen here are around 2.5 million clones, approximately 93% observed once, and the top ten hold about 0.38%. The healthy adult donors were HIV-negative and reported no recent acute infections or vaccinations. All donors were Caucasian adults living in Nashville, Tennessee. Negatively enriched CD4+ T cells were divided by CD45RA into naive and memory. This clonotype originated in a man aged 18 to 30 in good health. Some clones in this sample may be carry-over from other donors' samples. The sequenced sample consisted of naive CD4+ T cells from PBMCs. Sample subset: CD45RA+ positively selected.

Here the CDR3 reads CATSIGGYQETQYF. The CDR3 region has the DNA TGTGCCACCTCAATCGGGGGATACCAAGAGACCCAGTACTTC. The J gene is TRBJ2-5, the V gene TRBV27; D is perhaps TRBD2 (6 bases). The CDR3 has 14 amino acids. Trimming left V 10 bases short and J 0 bases short, with 15 bases between. Germline V gives CDR1 MNHEY, CDR2 SMNVEV (reference sequence).